The clone carrying this T cell receptor beta chain was counted only a few times. The antigen is not known. This entry belongs to a study of T cell repertoires in cytomegalovirus infection. Overall study: Use of recently identified HLA-C-restricted and well-studied HLA-B-restricted CMV epitopes was part of the study. Based on public TCR beta signatures, there were indications of CMV infection and of a matching HLA type.

From the reads, TCRdb called clonotypes with MiXCR, one entry per CDR3 protein. The sample includes about 57,000 distinct CDR3 sequences, roughly 21% seen only once; the top ten take under 85%. The CDR3 sequence is 14 residues long. CDR1 is MDHEN, CDR2 SYDVKM, per germline. Deletions cut 5 bases from V and 1 base from J, with 6 bases between. The V gene is TRBV28, the J gene TRBJ2-6; D possibly corresponds to TRBD1 (5 bases). This TCR was recovered from a human donor in good health (CMV status not recorded). Some clones in this sample may be carry-over from other donors' samples. This specimen was CD8+ T cells from cultured PBMCs, taken from culture after CMV antigen stimulation. The CDR3 DNA reads as TGTGCCAGCAGTAGGGGATCTGGGGCCAACGTCCTGACTTTC. Translated: CASSRGSGANVLTF.